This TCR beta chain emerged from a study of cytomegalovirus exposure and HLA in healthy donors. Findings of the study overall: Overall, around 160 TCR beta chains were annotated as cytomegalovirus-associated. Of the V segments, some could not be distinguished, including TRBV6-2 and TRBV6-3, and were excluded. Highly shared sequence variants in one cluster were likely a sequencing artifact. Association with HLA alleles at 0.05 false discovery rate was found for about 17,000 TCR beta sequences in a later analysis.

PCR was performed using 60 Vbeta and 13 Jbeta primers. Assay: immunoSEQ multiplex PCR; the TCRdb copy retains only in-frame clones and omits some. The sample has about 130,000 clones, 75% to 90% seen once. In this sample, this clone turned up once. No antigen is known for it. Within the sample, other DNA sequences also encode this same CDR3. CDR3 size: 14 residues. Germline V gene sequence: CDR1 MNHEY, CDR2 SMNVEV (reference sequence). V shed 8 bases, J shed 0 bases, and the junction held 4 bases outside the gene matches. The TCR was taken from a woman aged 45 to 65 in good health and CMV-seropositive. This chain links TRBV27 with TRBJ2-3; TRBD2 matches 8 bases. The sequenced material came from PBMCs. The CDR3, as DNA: TGTGCCAGCGGAGCTAGCGGGAGCACAGATACGCAGTATTTT. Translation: CASGASGSTDTQYF.